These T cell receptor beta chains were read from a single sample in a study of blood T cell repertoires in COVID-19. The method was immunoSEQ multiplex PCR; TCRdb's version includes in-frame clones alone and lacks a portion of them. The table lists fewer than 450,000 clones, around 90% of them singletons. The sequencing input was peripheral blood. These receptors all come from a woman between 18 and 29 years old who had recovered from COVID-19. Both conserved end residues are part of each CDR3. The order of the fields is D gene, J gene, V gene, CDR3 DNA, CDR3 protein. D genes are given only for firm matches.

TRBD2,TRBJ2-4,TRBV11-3,TGTGCCAGCAGCCCCCGACTAGCGGAGGCCAAAAACATTCAGTACTTC,CASSPRLAEAKNIQYF
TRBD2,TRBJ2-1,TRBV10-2,TGCGCCAGCAGTGAGGGGATAGCGGGACACTCGGGCAATGAGCAGTTCTTC,CASSEGIAGHSGNEQFF
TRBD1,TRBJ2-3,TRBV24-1,TGTGCCACCAGTGATCCCGGACAGGCGACAGATACGCAGTATTTT,CATSDPGQATDTQYF
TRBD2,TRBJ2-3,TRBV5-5,TGTGCCAGCAGCTTGGAACTAGCGCTCACAGATACGCAGTATTTT,CASSLELALTDTQYF
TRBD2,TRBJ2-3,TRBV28,TGTGCCAGCAGCCCGGCGGCTAGCGGGAGTAGGACAGATACGCAGTATTTT,CASSPAASGSRTDTQYF
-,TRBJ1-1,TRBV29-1,TGCAGCGTTTTGGACGGACTCATGAACACTGAAGCTTTCTTT,CSVLDGLMNTEAFF
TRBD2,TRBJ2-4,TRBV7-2,TGTGCCAGCAGCTCCTGGACTAGCGGGATCGCGGCCAAAAACATTCAGTACTTC,CASSSWTSGIAAKNIQYF
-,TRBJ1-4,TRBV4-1,TGCGCCAGCAGCCAAGGAAAGCCTACAGGGAAGCTGTTTTTT,CASSQGKPTGKLFF
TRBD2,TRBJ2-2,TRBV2,TGTGCCAGCAGAGAGACTAGCGGAAACACCGGGGAGCTGTTTTTT,CASRETSGNTGELFF
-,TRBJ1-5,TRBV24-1,TGTGCCACCAGTGATTGGGAAAGGACAGCTAGCAATCAGCCCCAGCATTTT,CATSDWERTASNQPQHF
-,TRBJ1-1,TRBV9,TGTGCCAGCAGCGTAGGTCGGTCGAACACTGAAGCTTTCTTT,CASSVGRSNTEAFF
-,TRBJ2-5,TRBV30,TGTGCCTGGAGCTCTGAGTCGGGGACCCAGTACTTC,CAWSSESGTQYF
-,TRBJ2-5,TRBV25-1,TGTGCCAGCAGTGCGTATGGGGGGGCCCAAGAGACCCAGTACTTC,CASSAYGGAQETQYF
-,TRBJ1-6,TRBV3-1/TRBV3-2,TGTGCCAGCAGCCAAGCGCCTATTAATTCACCCCTCCACTTT,CASSQAPINSPLHF
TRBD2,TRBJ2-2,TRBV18,TGTGCCAGCTCACCACCATCTAGCGGGCCTAACACCGGGGAGCTGTTTTTT,CASSPPSSGPNTGELFF
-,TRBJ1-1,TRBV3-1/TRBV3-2,TGTGCCAGCAGCCAGAACCCGGGACAGAACACTGAAGCTTTCTTT,CASSQNPGQNTEAFF
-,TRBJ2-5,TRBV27,TGTGCCAGCAGTTTCGGAGCGACGAGGCGAGTGGCCCAGTACTTC,CASSFGATRRVAQYF